The rows below give T cell receptor beta chains drawn from one sample of a study of CD8 T cells in ankylosing spondylitis. TCRdb re-called the 5' RACE reads with MiXCR, one entry per CDR3 protein. The sample has 380,000 or so distinct CDR3 sequences; about 20% are singletons. Sequencing was done on a sample of blood, either unsorted or a sorted T cell fraction (not recorded which). The origin of the receptors is a male donor with ankylosing spondylitis or in good health (not recorded which). The CDR3 runs from the conserved cysteine through the conserved F or W. D genes are given only for firm matches. Clone size appears in some rows only: once, few, many, or a class for an expanded clone.

D,J,V,size,DNA,CDR3
-,TRBJ2-7,TRBV18,-,TGTGCCAGCTCACCCCGGGACACCCCCGGGGGCGAGCAGTACTTC,CASSPRDTPGGEQYF
-,TRBJ2-3,TRBV12-3/TRBV12-4,many,TGTGCCAGCACCACAGATACGCAGTATTTT,CASTTDTQYF
-,TRBJ1-5,TRBV24-1,many,TGTGCCACCAGTGGCAGGTATGGGAATCAGCCCCAGCATTTT,CATSGRYGNQPQHF
-,TRBJ2-2,TRBV6-5,-,TGTGCCAGCAGTTATTCCTCGAACACCGGGGAGCTGTTTTTT,CASSYSSNTGELFF
TRBD1,TRBJ1-5,TRBV20-1,-,TGCAGTGCTAGAGAAAGGGGGCTTGGCAATCAGCCCCAGCATTTT,CSARERGLGNQPQHF
-,TRBJ2-3,TRBV14,-,TGTGCCAGCAGCCCCGGGGGCCTCCTCACAGATACGCAGTATTTT,CASSPGGLLTDTQYF
-,TRBJ2-7,TRBV27,few,TGTGCCAGCTCGACCGGGATCTCCTACGAGCAGTACTTC,CASSTGISYEQYF
-,TRBJ2-3,TRBV7-8,few,TGTGCCAGCAGCCCCCCCCTAGCGCCCATCACAGATACGCAGTATTTT,CASSPPLAPITDTQYF
-,TRBJ1-2,TRBV12-3/TRBV12-4,few,TGTGCCAGCAGTCTAGGACAGACTTCTCTCTATGGCTACACCTTC,CASSLGQTSLYGYTF
-,TRBJ2-3,TRBV12-3/TRBV12-4,-,TGTGCCAGCACCAAGGGCGGGGGCCTAGATACGCAGTATTTT,CASTKGGGLDTQYF
-,TRBJ1-1,TRBV7-9,few,TGTGCCAGCAGCGGCCCAGGGTTCTCTAGGGCTTTCTTT,CASSGPGFSRAFF
-,TRBJ2-3,TRBV9,-,TGTGCCAGCAGCCCCCCCGTCGGGGGAGATACGCAGTATTTT,CASSPPVGGDTQYF
TRBD1,TRBJ2-3,TRBV6-5,few,TGTGCCAGCAGTTACTCGTACAGGGGTCCTAGCACAGATACGCAGTATTTT,CASSYSYRGPSTDTQYF
TRBD1,TRBJ2-7,TRBV2,-,TGTGCCAGCATTGGGACAGGGATCTACGAGCAGTACTTC,CASIGTGIYEQYF
-,TRBJ2-2,TRBV29-1,-,TGCAGCGTTGAAACGGCGACCGGGGAGCTGTTTTTT,CSVETATGELFF
TRBD2,TRBJ2-1,TRBV9,-,TGTGCCAGCAGCGTAGGCGGGGGGGCCTCCAATGAGCAGTTCTTC,CASSVGGGASNEQFF
TRBD2,TRBJ2-3,TRBV10-3,few,TGTGCCATCAGTGAGTCCGGACTAGCGGGGGCAAATACGCAGTATTTT,CAISESGLAGANTQYF
-,TRBJ2-1,TRBV12-3/TRBV12-4,-,TGTGCCAGCAGTTTAAGCTTTCAGACTTACAATGAGCAGTTCTTC,CASSLSFQTYNEQFF
TRBD1,TRBJ2-7,TRBV2,-,TGTGCCAGCAGAATCACGACAGGGACGTACGAGCAGTACTTC,CASRITTGTYEQYF
-,TRBJ2-5,TRBV28,few,TGTGCCAGCAGTCTAGGGTGGGAAGAGACCCAGTACTTC,CASSLGWEETQYF
-,TRBJ2-4,TRBV29-1,few,TGCAGCGTTGAAGAGGAAGCAGGCAAAAACATTCAGTACTTC,CSVEEEAGKNIQYF
TRBD1,TRBJ2-1,TRBV4-1,few,TGCGCCAGCAGCCAAGATCCCTGGGCAGGGGGAATAGGGGACGACAATGAGCAGTTCTTC,CASSQDPWAGGIGDDNEQFF
-,TRBJ2-1,TRBV4-1,-,TGCGCCAGCAGCCAAGATACCGGCAGGTGGAATGAGCAGTTCTTC,CASSQDTGRWNEQFF
TRBD1,TRBJ2-2,TRBV6-5,many,TGTGCCAGCAGTTCCGGGACAGAGACCGGGGAGCTGTTTTTT,CASSSGTETGELFF
-,TRBJ2-3,TRBV7-9,-,TGTGCCAGCAGCTCAACCGGGGCCGGTATACGGACAGATACGCAGTATTTT,CASSSTGAGIRTDTQYF
TRBD2,TRBJ2-1,TRBV6-2/TRBV6-3,-,TGTGCCAGCAGTTCGACTAGCGTCCCCGTCAATGAGCAGTTCTTC,CASSSTSVPVNEQFF
-,TRBJ1-5,TRBV15,-,TGTGCCACCAGCAGAGCGCGGACACGCGATCAGCCCCAGCATTTT,CATSRARTRDQPQHF
-,TRBJ2-2,TRBV7-2,many,TGTGCCAGCAGCTTGACAGTGGGAACCGGGGAGCTGTTTTTT,CASSLTVGTGELFF
-,TRBJ1-1,TRBV29-1,-,TGCAGCGTTGACCCCCTTGAAGCTTTCTTT,CSVDPLEAFF
-,TRBJ2-7,TRBV5-1,-,TGCGCCAGCAGCCTGGAGGACGCCTACGAGCAGTACTTC,CASSLEDAYEQYF
-,TRBJ1-4,TRBV9,-,TGTGCCAGCAGCAGAGAGGGGGAGAGTAATGAAAAACTGTTTTTT,CASSREGESNEKLFF
-,TRBJ2-7,TRBV29-1,-,TGCAGCGTGGAGGGGAGCCCGGTCGGCAACTACGAGCAGTACTTC,CSVEGSPVGNYEQYF
-,TRBJ2-1,TRBV6-5,few,TGTGCCAGCAGTTACTCGTGGTCGGACTATCATAACAATGAGCAGTTCTTC,CASSYSWSDYHNNEQFF
-,TRBJ2-5,TRBV20-1,-,TGCAGTGCTACCCTCAGAGAGACCCAGTACTTC,CSATLRETQYF
-,TRBJ2-7,TRBV12-3/TRBV12-4,many,TGTGCCAGCAGTTTAATCGGGGACGAGCAGTACTTC,CASSLIGDEQYF
-,TRBJ1-1,TRBV4-1,few,TGCGCCAGCAGCAGGCAGCCGAACACTGAAGCTTTCTTT,CASSRQPNTEAFF
-,TRBJ1-1,TRBV7-6,-,TGTGCCAGCAGCGAGGAGGAGGTATTGGCTGAAGCTTTCTTT,CASSEEEVLAEAFF
TRBD1,TRBJ2-3,TRBV5-4,few,TGTGCCAGCAGCCGGGGACAGCTTCCTGGGGATACGCAGTATTTT,CASSRGQLPGDTQYF
-,TRBJ2-7,TRBV21-1,-,TGTGCCAGCCAGGGGGTGAAAGGATACGAGCAGTACTTC,CASQGVKGYEQYF
TRBD1,TRBJ1-3,TRBV12-3/TRBV12-4,few,TGTGCCAGCAGTTTATTGCGACAGGGCAACACCATATATTTT,CASSLLRQGNTIYF
-,TRBJ2-7,TRBV6-5,many,TGTGCCAGCAGTTACGGTGGCCCCAACGAGCAGTACTTC,CASSYGGPNEQYF
TRBD2,TRBJ2-1,TRBV12-3/TRBV12-4,many,TGTGCCAGCAGCTGGGGAGGGAAGGGCAATGAGCAGTTCTTC,CASSWGGKGNEQFF
TRBD2,TRBJ2-1,TRBV29-1,few,TGCAGCGTTGAATGGACCCTCGGGGGGTCCTACAATGAGCAGTTCTTC,CSVEWTLGGSYNEQFF
TRBD1,TRBJ2-2,TRBV12-3/TRBV12-4,-,TGTGCCAGCGGGACAGGGAACACCGGGGAGCTGTTTTTT,CASGTGNTGELFF
TRBD1,TRBJ2-5,TRBV12-3/TRBV12-4,many,TGTGCCAGCAGCGATGGACAGGGAAAAGAGACCCAGTACTTC,CASSDGQGKETQYF
TRBD1,TRBJ2-7,TRBV2,-,TGTGCCAGCAGTGAACTTACCGGCGGACAGGGTTCCTACGAGCAGTACTTC,CASSELTGGQGSYEQYF
TRBD1,TRBJ2-3,TRBV7-6,-,TGTGCCAGCAGCTTAGTGAGGACAGGGGGCCGAGATACGCAGTATTTT,CASSLVRTGGRDTQYF
-,TRBJ2-6,TRBV6-1,few,TGTGCCAGCAGTGAACCAATAAACCTCGACTGGGCCAACGTCCTGACTTTC,CASSEPINLDWANVLTF
-,TRBJ2-3,TRBV12-3/TRBV12-4,many,TGTGCCAGCAGTTTAAGGGGCGGCACAGATACGCAGTATTTT,CASSLRGGTDTQYF
TRBD2,TRBJ2-5,TRBV12-3/TRBV12-4,few,TGTGCCAGCAGGTCGAGCGGGGCGGCCCAAGAGACCCAGTACTTC,CASRSSGAAQETQYF
TRBD1,TRBJ1-6,TRBV28,-,TGTGCCAGCCGGAGCAGGGGGGAAAATTCACCCCTCCACTTT,CASRSRGENSPLHF
TRBD1,TRBJ2-7,TRBV29-1,few,TGCAGCGCCGGGACAGGGAGCTCCTACGAGCAGTACTTC,CSAGTGSSYEQYF
-,TRBJ2-7,TRBV28,once,TGTGCCAGCAGTTTAAGGCGGGGACCCGGCTACGAGCAGTACTTC,CASSLRRGPGYEQYF
TRBD1,TRBJ2-2,TRBV3-1,few,TGTGCCAGCAGCCAGGGGGGGACAGGGCTGGCGAACACCGGGGAGCTGTTTTTT,CASSQGGTGLANTGELFF
-,TRBJ2-7,TRBV4-1,few,TGCGCCAGCAGCCGACCCTCGGCCGAATACGAGCAGTACTTC,CASSRPSAEYEQYF
-,TRBJ2-7,TRBV6-1,-,TGTGCCAGCAGCCGGGACATCCTCGATGAGCAGTACTTC,CASSRDILDEQYF
TRBD2,TRBJ2-5,TRBV6-5,-,TGTGCCAGCAGTTACTCGACGCGGGGGGAGTACCAAGAGACCCAGTACTTC,CASSYSTRGEYQETQYF